Sequencing of this T cell receptor beta chain was carried out in a study of T-cell reconstitution after alpha-beta-depleted transplantation in children. Trimming pared 5 bases from V and 5 bases from J, leaving 24 bases between. Germline V gene sequence: CDR1 SNHLY, CDR2 FYNNEI. This CDR3 contains 17 residues. Unique molecular identifiers were incorporated into the prepared TCRbeta library. TCRdb ran MiXCR on the PCR reads and lists one entry per CDR3 protein. The sample gives hundreds of thousands of distinct CDR3 sequences, roughly 14% of which show up once; roughly 0.84% is in the top ten. This TCR derives from a girl aged 2 to 9 with congenital amegakaryocytic thrombocytopenia, due to receive a stem cell transplant. The chain is built from TRBV2 and TRBJ2-5, with a possible D match to TRBD2 (7 bases). Sequences were derived from PBMCs, sampled before TCRalphabeta/CD19-depleted stem cell transplant. CDR3 in amino acids: CASSLTGLAEGDETQYF. The CDR3 nucleotides read TGTGCCAGCAGTTTGACGGGTCTAGCGGAGGGGGACGAGACCCAGTACTTC.